The 8 T cell receptor beta chains reported below all come from one sample, sequenced in a study of T-cell reconstitution after alpha-beta-depleted transplantation in children. As it was prepared, the TCRbeta library received unique molecular identifiers. TCRdb reprocessed the PCR reads with MiXCR, giving one entry per CDR3 protein. The sample has approximately 640,000 distinct CDR3 sequences; 15% to 20% are singletons. The specimen was PBMCs from the stem cell graft donor, collected from the stem cell graft. The source of these receptors is a human donor who donated a stem cell graft to a child with acute myeloid leukemia.

This clonotype has a count of ten or more. The chain is built from TRBV29-1 and TRBJ2-7; D might be TRBD1 or TRBD2, each matching 6 bases. The V end was cut by 6 bases, the J end by 9 bases, with 18 bases between. The CDR3 totals 12 residues. CDR1 and CDR2 from the germline V gene are SQVTM and ANQGSEA. CDR3: CSVDVGGLWQYF. CDR3 DNA sequence: TGCAGCGTCGACGTTGGGGGGCTGTGGCAGTACTTC.

This clonotype was seen ten or more times. The chain combines TRBV5-6 with TRBJ1-2; TRBD1 matches at 7 bases. Germline-derived CDR1 and CDR2 are SGHDT and YYEEEE. This CDR3 contains 14 residues. Unmatched junction bases numbered 6, after V lost 1 base and J lost 6 bases. Written as DNA, the CDR3 is TGTGCCAGCAGCTTGTCCCAAGGGGGCGATGGCTACACCTTC. It encodes CASSLSQGGDGYTF.

The chain combines TRBV7-2 with TRBJ1-3, with D unclear. This CDR3 comprises 16 residues. Trimming cost V 5 bases and J 1 base, with 15 bases left between them. The germline V gene has CDR1 SGHTA and CDR2 FQGNSA. CDR3 region: CASSPWTEGSGNTIYF. The CDR3 coding sequence is TGTGCCAGCAGCCCGTGGACTGAGGGTTCTGGAAACACCATATATTTT.

This clonotype was seen many times. This rearrangement joins TRBV7-9 to TRBJ2-7; D may be TRBD2 (6 bases). The germline gives CDR1 SEHNR, CDR2 FQNEAQ (reference sequence). The length of the CDR3 is 12 residues. Trimming cost V 4 bases and J 4 bases, with 8 bases left between them. CDR3 sequence: CASSSGTYEQYF. The CDR3 bases are TGTGCCAGCAGCTCGGGGACTTACGAGCAGTACTTC.

About this clonotype: A much larger clone sits a single nucleotide away, making a read error possible. In this CDR3 the conserved last residue, phenylalanine or tryptophan, is missing, so a read error is likely. The chain combines TRBV7-3 with TRBJ2-1; maybe TRBD1 (6 bases). Germline loops: CDR1 SGHTA, CDR2 FQGTGA. The CDR3 totals 15 residues. Trimming shortened V by 1 base and J by 8 bases, and 15 bases separated the two germline ends. As DNA, the CDR3 is TGTGCCAGCAGCTTAATGCCAGGGGCAGAGGATGAGCAGTTCGTC. Translating gives CASSLMPGAEDEQFV.

This chain joins TRBV12-3 or TRBV12-4 and TRBJ1-1; tentatively, D is TRBD1 (5 bases). The V end lost 4 bases, the J end lost 1 base, and 13 bases lay between the germline ends. The CDR3 runs to 15 residues. CDR3 protein: CASSSFLTANTEAFF. CDR3 coding DNA: TGTGCCAGCAGTTCATTTTTGACAGCGAACACTGAAGCTTTCTTT.

In its sample, this clonotype was seen many times. The J gene is TRBJ2-4, the V gene TRBV20-1; possibly TRBD1 for D (6 bases). CDR3 length equals 14 residues. Germline CDR1 and CDR2: DFQATT and SNEGSKA (reference sequence). V was pared by 0 bases and J by 6 bases, with 12 bases between. The DNA of the CDR3 is TGCAGTGCTAGAGAAGGGCCGGACAGAAACATTCAGTACTTC. It yields the protein CSAREGPDRNIQYF.

The V and J genes are TRBV7-9 and TRBJ2-1, with TRBD2 identical over 8 bases. The CDR3 sequence is 15 residues long. J lost 2 bases, V lost 5 bases, and 5 bases had no gene match. The germline V gene encodes CDR1 SEHNR and CDR2 FQNEAQ (reference sequence). The CDR3 DNA is TGTGCCAGCAGCCGCGAGCGGGGGACCTACAATGAGCAGTTCTTC. Translating it yields CASSRERGTYNEQFF.